This TCR beta chain was captured in a study of radiation and T cells in renal cell carcinoma. The time point: baseline pretreatment blood. The treatment here: 15 Gy SBRT to primary tumor, nephrectomy 4 weeks later. Blood was sampled at baseline, 2 weeks and 4 weeks after SBRT. The tumor was a clear cell renal cell carcinoma. Notes on this clone: Its antigen is not known.

Findings and caveats of the study: From baseline, blood top tumor clonotypes peaked at 2 weeks post-radiation. No pretreatment tumor biopsies were available for baseline clonotypes.

CDR1 and CDR2 from the germline V gene are SEHNR and FQNEAQ (reference sequence). There are 13 residues in the CDR3. V gave up 5 bases and J gave up 8 bases, with 12 bases separating them. Some clones are missing from TCRdb's copy, which holds only in-frame ones; the method was immunoSEQ multiplex PCR. The data show about 150,000 clones, around 89% seen once. The sample consisted of blood, taken from a patient whose treatment included radiotherapy and nephrectomy. This chain joins TRBV7-9 and TRBJ2-2; a possible D gene is TRBD2 (5 bases). This receptor was taken from a woman aged 70-85 years with renal cell carcinoma. For the CDR3, the DNA is TGTGCCAGCAGCCCAATCGGAGGTGGGGAGCTGTTTTTT. Amino acid sequence: CASSPIGGGELFF.